This entry describes one T cell receptor (beta chain). Its matching antigen is unknown. Germline V CDR1 and CDR2: SGHTA, FQGNSA. The CDR3 length is 14 residues. The V gene end was trimmed by 3 bases and the J gene end by 7 bases; junction bases not matched to a gene: 4. In TCRdb, the 5' RACE reads were re-called with MiXCR into one record per CDR3 protein. The repertoire holds roughly 600,000 distinct CDR3 sequences, with about a sixth as singletons. This specimen belongs to a study of T-cell memory formation after mild COVID-19. At the level of the study: Largely donor-specific TCR clusters were found.

Study-wide results and caveats: Memory cells collected pre-infection included some clones that later responded, suggesting cross-reactive memory joined. CD4/CD8 balance held among clones contracting day 15 to 85, and later expanders leaned CD4+.

The rearrangement uses TRBV7-2 and TRBJ2-7, with TRBD2 identical over 12 bases. Sequencing used PBMCs or a T cell subset sorted from them (not recorded which). The TCR was taken from an adult woman who had mild COVID-19 (a few samples of this study predate the infection). Cell type and time point are not known. CDR3 in amino acids: CASSFWTSGMEQYF. DNA for the CDR3: TGTGCCAGCAGCTTCTGGACTAGCGGGATGGAGCAGTACTTC.